One and the same sample provided the 21 T cell receptor beta chains below, sequenced in a study of OX40 agonist ivuxolimab in advanced cancers. Only in-frame clones appear in the TCRdb table, and some are missing; sequencing was by immunoSEQ multiplex PCR. The data contain some 43,000 clones, 85% to 90% of them singletons. Material: CD4+ or CD8+ T cells sorted from blood, obtained in a trial of the OX40 agonist ivuxolimab. Every receptor here comes from an adult with an advanced solid tumor such as melanoma, head and neck, liver or kidney cancer.

This clone was seen just once. The V call is TRBV7-3, the J call TRBJ2-7, with no clear D. Trimming shortened V by 5 bases and J by 5 bases, and 10 bases separated the two germline ends. The CDR3 spans 12 residues. The V gene's germline CDR1 is SGHTA and CDR2 FQGTGA. CDR3 residues: CASSPQFNEQYF. CDR3 coding DNA: TGTGCCAGCAGCCCCCAGTTCAACGAGCAGTACTTC. Together with reference TRBV7-3 and TRBJ2-7, the CDR3 gives the full variable domain: GAGVSQTPSNKVTEKGKYVELRCDPISGHTALYWYRQSLGQGPEFLIYFQGTGAADDSGLPNDRFFAVRPEGSVSTLKIQRTERGDSAVYLCASSPQFNEQYFGPGTRLTVT.

This clone turned up a few times. This rearrangement joins TRBV7-9 to TRBJ1-2; 7 positions match TRBD1. CDR3 size: 14 residues. Per the germline V gene, CDR1 is SEHNR and CDR2 is FQNEAQ (reference sequence). V lost 5 bases to trimming and J lost 6 bases; unmatched junction nucleotides: 9. DNA of the CDR3: TGTGCCAGCAGCCAGGGGACAGACTCTAATGGCTACACCTTC. Translation: CASSQGTDSNGYTF.

The V gene is TRBV19, the J gene TRBJ2-1; D is possibly TRBD2 (6 bases). The CDR3 is 15 amino acids. Trimming removed 5 bases at V and 0 bases at J, with 11 bases between. The V gene's germline CDR1 is LNHDA and CDR2 SQIVND (reference sequence). The CDR3: CASSFSGSSYNEQFF. CDR3 bases: TGTGCCAGTAGTTTTAGCGGAAGCTCCTACAATGAGCAGTTCTTC.

The chain combines TRBV4-3 with TRBJ2-7; a weak D match, TRBD1 (6 bases). CDR3 size: 16 residues. Germline V gene sequence: CDR1 LGHNA, CDR2 YSLEER. Trimming pared 1 base from V and 3 bases from J, leaving 16 bases between. CDR3 sequence reads: CASSQAYRVVGYEQYF. CDR3 DNA sequence: TGCGCCAGCAGCCAAGCATACAGGGTGGTCGGCTACGAGCAGTACTTC.

The chain recombines TRBV5-4 with TRBJ2-7, with D uncertain. The CDR3 spans 15 residues. Germline V CDR1 and CDR2: SGHNT, YYREEE (reference sequence). The germline V and J ends were trimmed by 5 bases and 0 bases, with 15 bases remaining between them. The CDR3 bases are TGTGCCAGCAGGCCGGGTGAAAGGAGCTCCTACGAGCAGTACTTC. This codes for CASRPGERSSYEQYF. Based on the CDR3 plus reference TRBV5-4 and TRBJ2-7, the full variable domain is ETGVTQSPTHLIKTRGQQVTLRCSSQSGHNTVSWYQQALGQGPQFIFQYYREEENGRGNFPPRFSGLQFPNYSSELNVNALELDDSALYLCASRPGERSSYEQYFGPGTRLTVT.

V gene TRBV7-8 combines with J gene TRBJ2-7; D is ambiguous. CDR1 SGHVS and CDR2 FQNEAQ come from the germline V gene. V was pared by 2 bases and J by 2 bases, with 13 bases between. This CDR3 is built from 15 residues. The CDR3 DNA reads as TGTGCCAGCAGCTTACCCCAGGTCCCTCCCTACGAGCAGTACTTC. This codes for CASSLPQVPPYEQYF.

The sample holds one count of this clone. The chain has TRBV28 and TRBJ2-6, with TRBD2 matching over 7 bases. CDR1 is MDHEN, CDR2 SYDVKM, per germline. The V segment lost 4 bases and the J segment 4 bases; nucleotides outside the gene matches: 4. This CDR3 has 15 amino acids. CDR3 in amino acids: CASSYGGSGANVLTF. CDR3 in DNA: TGTGCCAGCAGTTACGGGGGGTCAGGGGCCAACGTCCTGACTTTC.

The V and J genes are TRBV27 and TRBJ1-1, with D possibly being TRBD1 (5 bases). CDR1 is MNHEY and CDR2 is SMNVEV in the germline V gene (reference sequence). V lost 2 bases and J 6 bases, leaving 13 bases between the germline ends. This CDR3 contains 14 residues. The CDR3 protein is CASSLDGGGAEAFF. CDR3 in DNA: TGTGCCAGCAGTTTAGACGGGGGTGGGGCTGAAGCTTTCTTT.

This rearrangement joins TRBV25-1 to TRBJ1-2; D is uncertain. V lost 1 base, J lost 6 bases, and 9 bases lay in between. Per the germline V gene, CDR1 is MGHDK and CDR2 is SYGVNS. This CDR3 is 13 amino acids long. The CDR3 protein is CASSESRVDGYTF. In nucleotides, the CDR3 is TGTGCCAGCAGTGAATCTCGTGTTGATGGCTACACCTTC.

CDR3 protein: CASSYSESGPYEQYF. Written as DNA, the CDR3 is TGTGCCAGCAGTTACTCGGAAAGCGGACCCTACGAGCAGTACTTC. The chain combines TRBV6-5 with TRBJ2-7; a weak D match, TRBD2 (5 bases). Germline V gene lookup returns CDR1 MNHEY and CDR2 SVGAGI. The CDR3 has 15 residues. Trimming cost V 0 bases and J 2 bases, with 11 bases left between them.

The chain couples TRBV2 to TRBJ1-3, with 8 nucleotides matching TRBD1. Germline trimming cut 1 base from V and 8 bases from J; bases unmatched to any gene: 13. Germline V gene lookup returns CDR1 SNHLY and CDR2 FYNNEI. This CDR3 has 17 amino acids. The CDR3 here is CASSEGAGGSLLHTIYF. For the CDR3, the DNA is TGTGCCAGCAGTGAAGGCGCAGGGGGCAGCCTATTGCACACCATATATTTT. Combining the CDR3 with reference TRBV2 and TRBJ1-3 gives the whole variable domain EPEVTQTPSHQVTQMGQEVILRCVPISNHLYFYWYRQILGQKVEFLVSFYNNEISEKSEIFDDQFSVERPDGSNFTLKIRSTKLEDSAMYFCASSEGAGGSLLHTIYFGEGSWLTVV.

J is TRBJ1-1 and V is TRBV13, with D unclear. In germline, CDR1 is PRHDT, CDR2 FYEKMQ (reference sequence). The CDR3 length is 12 residues. Trimming pared 3 bases from V and 4 bases from J, leaving 6 bases between. The CDR3 loop is CASSFRGTEAFF. CDR3 DNA: TGTGCCAGCAGCTTTCGAGGCACTGAAGCTTTCTTT. The variable domain in full, completed from reference TRBV13 and TRBJ1-1, reads AAGVIQSPRHLIKEKRETATLKCYPIPRHDTVYWYQQGPGQDPQFLISFYEKMQSDKGSIPDRFSAQQFSDYHSELNMSSLELGDSALYFCASSFRGTEAFFGQGTRLTVV.

This chain connects TRBV7-2 to TRBJ2-7; the D is unclear. This CDR3 region has 16 residues. Germline CDR1 is SGHTA and CDR2 is FQGNSA. The V end lost 3 bases, the J end lost 4 bases, and 19 bases lay between the germline ends. CDR3 in amino acids: CASSFSNGPIMYEQYF. The CDR3 region has the DNA TGTGCCAGCAGCTTTTCAAACGGACCTATAATGTACGAGCAGTACTTC.

The genes are TRBV6-5 and TRBJ1-1; D possibly corresponds to TRBD1 (5 bases). V was shortened by 6 bases and J by 5 bases, with 16 bases between the two germline ends. The CDR3 length is 14 residues. Germline V gene sequence: CDR1 MNHEY, CDR2 SVGAGI. For the CDR3, the DNA is TGTGCCAGCAGGTTTACGGGGGATTCGACTGAAGCTTTCTTT. It translates to CASRFTGDSTEAFF.

The chain links TRBV30 to TRBJ2-7; possible D gene TRBD1, 5 bases. CDR1 and CDR2 (germline): GTSNPN, SVGIG (reference sequence). The CDR3 sequence is 14 residues long. Trimming removed 2 bases at V and 0 bases at J, with 11 bases between. CDR3 in DNA: TGTGCCTGGAGTCGGGCAGGGTACTCCTACGAGCAGTACTTC. Translation: CAWSRAGYSYEQYF.

The CDR3 DNA follows: TGTGCCAGCAGCGTAGAGGGGATGGGGCAGCCCCAGCATTTT. It specifies CASSVEGMGQPQHF. The genes are TRBV9 and TRBJ1-5; D might be TRBD1 (5 bases). The CDR3 sequence is 14 residues long. From germline, CDR1 is SGDLS and CDR2 YYNGEE. Trimming pared 0 bases from V and 7 bases from J, leaving 11 bases between.

The chain recombines TRBV7-3 with TRBJ2-1; 7 bases are shared with TRBD2. V was pared by 2 bases and J by 0 bases, with 4 bases of the junction left unmatched. The CDR3 contains 16 residues. Germline CDR1 is SGHTA and CDR2 is FQGTGA. CDR3 in DNA: TGTGCCAGCAGCTTATGGGGCGGGAGCTCCTACAATGAGCAGTTCTTC. This sequence encodes CASSLWGGSSYNEQFF.

This rearrangement joins TRBV7-6 to TRBJ1-2; the D gene is possibly TRBD1 (6 bases). V shed 1 base and J shed 0 bases, with 12 bases lying between them. The CDR3 is 16 amino acids. Germline-derived CDR1 and CDR2 are SGHVS and FNYEAQ. CDR3 bases: TGTGCCAGCAGCTTAGAGGGGAAGGGGGCTAACTATGGCTACACCTTC. It translates to CASSLEGKGANYGYTF. The full variable domain, in which reference TRBV7-6 and TRBJ1-2 provide the parts outside the CDR3, is GAGVSQSPRYKVTKRGQDVALRCDPISGHVSLYWYRQALGQGPEFLTYFNYEAQQDKSGLPNDRFSAERPEGSISTLTIQRTEQRDSAMYRCASSLEGKGANYGYTFGSGTRLTVV.

The chain uses TRBV11-3 and TRBJ2-7, with D tentatively TRBD2 (7 bases). Looked up from germline, CDR1 is SGHNT and CDR2 is YENEEA. The CDR3 covers 17 residues. V was shortened by 4 bases and J by 2 bases, with 21 bases between the two germline ends. This CDR3 reads CASSSYGGAQGPYEQYF. CDR3 sequence (DNA): TGTGCCAGCAGCTCGTATGGGGGGGCGCAAGGTCCCTACGAGCAGTACTTC.

This sequence joins TRBV25-1 and TRBJ1-5; D remains unclear. Germline CDR1 MGHDK, CDR2 SYGVNS. CDR3 length equals 12 residues. V was pared by 0 bases and J by 4 bases, with 1 base between. CDR3 DNA: TGTGCCAGCAGTGAATATAATCAGCCCCAGCATTTT. Encoded protein: CASSEYNQPQHF.

This chain links TRBV30 with TRBJ1-5; no clear D gene. Looked up from germline, CDR1 is GTSNPN and CDR2 is SVGIG (reference sequence). The ends were cut back, 1 base at V and 0 bases at J, with 4 bases in the middle. This CDR3 comprises 13 residues. The CDR3 DNA sequence: TGTGCCTGGAGTGCAGATAGCAATCAGCCCCAGCATTTT. Translated: CAWSADSNQPQHF.